This T cell receptor (beta chain) came from a study of T-cell memory formation after mild COVID-19. This clonotype has only a few counts. Germline CDR1 reads SGHTA; CDR2 reads FQGNSA. V trimming: 5 bases; J trimming: 5 bases; junction bases outside the gene matches: 12. The CDR3 extends over 16 amino acids. In TCRdb, the 5' RACE reads were re-called with MiXCR into one record per CDR3 protein. This table holds about 250,000 distinct CDR3 sequences, approximately 15% found once. V usage is TRBV7-2 and J usage is TRBJ2-5; 9 bases are shared with TRBD2. The source material was PBMCs or a T cell subset sorted from them (not recorded which). The TCR sequence derives from an adult woman who had mild COVID-19 (a few samples of this study predate the infection). Cell type and time point are not known. The DNA for the CDR3 is TGTGCCAGCAGCAAAGGGGTAGGGCTAGCGGGGGAGACCCAGTACTTC. This translates into CASSKGVGLAGETQYF.